The entry below describes one T cell receptor (beta chain). Its specificity is unknown. PCR involved 60 Vbeta and 13 Jbeta primers. Produced via immunoSEQ multiplex PCR; TCRdb's table is partial and in-frame only. This sample has tens of thousands of clones, with around nine tenths found just once. The CDR3 is 14 residues long. The V gene lost 0 bases and the J gene lost 5 bases, with 10 bases spanning the gap. Germline V CDR1 and CDR2: MNHEY, SVGAGI. This sample was included in a study of cytomegalovirus exposure and HLA in healthy donors. General study results and limits: Some TCR beta chains (roughly 160 of them) were listed as cytomegalovirus-associated. CMV serostatus was the sole immune exposure data available.

The sequenced sample was PBMCs. The chain joins TRBV6-5 to TRBJ1-2, with TRBD1 as a possible D gene (6 bases). The source is a man aged 25-45 years in good health and CMV-seropositive. CDR3 DNA sequence: TGTGCCAGCAGTTACTCGACAGGACATTATGGCTACACCTTC. This gives the protein CASSYSTGHYGYTF.